These T cell receptor beta chains were read from a single sample in a study of blood T cell repertoires in COVID-19. Some clones are missing from TCRdb's copy, which holds only in-frame ones; the method was immunoSEQ multiplex PCR. The table records over 200,000 clones, about 89% of them present only once. Sequenced sample: peripheral blood. Receptors were obtained from a man aged 40-49 years who had recovered from COVID-19. The CDR3 runs from the conserved cysteine through the conserved F or W. The D gene is left open where the match is weak. The size of a clone is reported for some rows only, either as once, few or many, or as a class for expanded clones.

d_gene: .
v_gene: TRBV28
j_gene: TRBJ2-4
abundance: .
CDR3aa: CASSPSWGVGKNIQYF
CDR3nt: TGTGCCAGCAGTCCCTCGTGGGGAGTCGGCAAAAACATTCAGTACTTC

d_gene: TRBD2
v_gene: TRBV9
j_gene: TRBJ2-3
abundance: once
CDR3aa: CASSVPLAGGGTDTQYF
CDR3nt: TGTGCCAGCAGCGTACCACTAGCGGGAGGGGGCACAGATACGCAGTATTTT

d_gene: .
v_gene: TRBV29-1
j_gene: TRBJ2-3
abundance: .
CDR3aa: CSVLRDLTDTQYF
CDR3nt: TGCAGCGTTCTTCGGGACTTAACAGATACGCAGTATTTT

d_gene: TRBD2
v_gene: TRBV2
j_gene: TRBJ2-2
abundance: .
CDR3aa: CASRTSGPNTGELFF
CDR3nt: TGTGCCAGCAGGACTAGCGGGCCGAACACCGGGGAGCTGTTTTTT

d_gene: .
v_gene: TRBV5-5
j_gene: TRBJ1-1
abundance: .
CDR3aa: CASSLVGHLAFF
CDR3nt: TGTGCCAGCAGCTTGGTGGGACACCTGGCTTTCTTT

d_gene: TRBD2
v_gene: TRBV5-6
j_gene: TRBJ2-7
abundance: .
CDR3aa: CASSPSGRGYEQYF
CDR3nt: TGTGCCAGCAGCCCTAGCGGGAGGGGATACGAGCAGTACTTC

d_gene: .
v_gene: TRBV5-1
j_gene: TRBJ1-2
abundance: few
CDR3aa: CASSLARGGYTF
CDR3nt: TGCGCCAGCAGCTTGGCCAGGGGTGGCTACACCTTC

d_gene: TRBD2
v_gene: TRBV9
j_gene: TRBJ2-5
abundance: .
CDR3aa: CASSVAPLADQETQYF
CDR3nt: TGTGCCAGCAGCGTAGCTCCCCTAGCGGACCAAGAGACCCAGTACTTC

d_gene: TRBD2
v_gene: TRBV5-1
j_gene: TRBJ2-7
abundance: .
CDR3aa: CASSLRTSGSYEQYF
CDR3nt: TGCGCCAGCAGCTTGAGGACTAGCGGGAGCTACGAGCAGTACTTC

d_gene: .
v_gene: TRBV7-2
j_gene: TRBJ2-7
abundance: .
CDR3aa: CASSPPVHFADYEQYF
CDR3nt: TGTGCCAGCAGCCCCCCCGTCCATTTTGCGGATTACGAGCAGTACTTC

d_gene: .
v_gene: TRBV19
j_gene: TRBJ1-4
abundance: .
CDR3aa: CASSAGRPPTNEKLFF
CDR3nt: TGTGCCAGTAGCGCGGGACGCCCTCCAACTAATGAAAAACTGTTTTTT

d_gene: .
v_gene: TRBV6-5
j_gene: TRBJ2-1
abundance: .
CDR3aa: CAQSWGPRDNEQFF
CDR3nt: TGTGCCCAAAGTTGGGGGCCTAGGGACAATGAGCAGTTCTTC

d_gene: TRBD1
v_gene: TRBV9
j_gene: TRBJ2-7
abundance: .
CDR3aa: CASSVAWTGDYEQYF
CDR3nt: TGTGCCAGCAGCGTAGCCTGGACAGGGGATTACGAGCAGTACTTC

d_gene: .
v_gene: TRBV2
j_gene: TRBJ2-1
abundance: .
CDR3aa: CASSEVAEKQFF
CDR3nt: TGTGCCAGCAGTGAAGTTGCAGAAAAGCAGTTCTTC

d_gene: .
v_gene: TRBV5-5
j_gene: TRBJ2-1
abundance: .
CDR3aa: CASSLRQYNEQFF
CDR3nt: TGTGCCAGCAGCTTGCGCCAGTACAATGAGCAGTTCTTC

d_gene: .
v_gene: TRBV5-1
j_gene: TRBJ1-1
abundance: .
CDR3aa: CASSSEGPGTEAFF
CDR3nt: TGCGCCAGCAGCTCGGAGGGGCCCGGGACTGAAGCTTTCTTT

d_gene: .
v_gene: TRBV6-5
j_gene: TRBJ2-7
abundance: once
CDR3aa: CASSYSGQITYEQYF
CDR3nt: TGTGCCAGCAGTTACTCGGGACAAATAACCTACGAGCAGTACTTC

d_gene: .
v_gene: TRBV28
j_gene: TRBJ1-5
abundance: .
CDR3aa: CASSPPGRHQPQHF
CDR3nt: TGTGCCAGCAGTCCTCCCGGGAGGCACCAGCCCCAGCATTTT

d_gene: TRBD1
v_gene: TRBV9
j_gene: TRBJ1-5
abundance: .
CDR3aa: CASSTGTGSNQPQHF
CDR3nt: TGTGCCAGCAGCACCGGGACAGGTAGCAATCAGCCCCAGCATTTT

d_gene: TRBD2
v_gene: TRBV7-2
j_gene: TRBJ2-3
abundance: .
CDR3aa: CASTRLAGNTDTQYF
CDR3nt: TGTGCCAGCACCCGGCTAGCGGGTAACACAGATACGCAGTATTTT

d_gene: .
v_gene: TRBV10-1
j_gene: TRBJ1-4
abundance: .
CDR3aa: CAGSEAEKKATNEKLFF
CDR3nt: TGCGCCGGGAGTGAGGCAGAGAAAAAAGCGACTAATGAAAAACTGTTTTTT

d_gene: TRBD1
v_gene: TRBV19
j_gene: TRBJ1-6
abundance: .
CDR3aa: CASSIYRDSLNSPLHF
CDR3nt: TGTGCCAGTAGTATCTACCGGGACAGCTTGAATTCACCCCTCCACTTT

d_gene: TRBD2
v_gene: TRBV2
j_gene: TRBJ2-3
abundance: few
CDR3aa: CASSALRGGGTQYF
CDR3nt: TGTGCCAGCAGTGCTTTGCGGGGCGGGGGTACGCAGTATTTT

d_gene: .
v_gene: TRBV11-2
j_gene: TRBJ2-5
abundance: once
CDR3aa: CASSLGVSLVSYF
CDR3nt: TGTGCCAGCAGCTTAGGAGTCTCTCTAGTAAGCTACTTC

d_gene: .
v_gene: TRBV5-5
j_gene: TRBJ1-1
abundance: .
CDR3aa: CASSLAARAEAFF
CDR3nt: TGTGCCAGCAGCTTGGCGGCCAGGGCTGAAGCTTTCTTT

d_gene: TRBD2
v_gene: TRBV27
j_gene: TRBJ2-7
abundance: .
CDR3aa: CASSLSLLGGEAEQYF
CDR3nt: TGTGCCAGCAGTTTATCCCTCCTGGGGGGGGAAGCCGAGCAGTACTTC

d_gene: TRBD1
v_gene: TRBV7-9
j_gene: TRBJ1-3
abundance: .
CDR3aa: CASIHDRGNSGNTIYF
CDR3nt: TGTGCCAGCATCCATGACAGGGGGAACTCTGGAAACACCATATATTTT

d_gene: TRBD1
v_gene: TRBV19
j_gene: TRBJ1-1
abundance: .
CDR3aa: CASSIRYRGRNTEAFF
CDR3nt: TGTGCCAGTAGTATTCGTTACAGGGGGCGGAACACTGAAGCTTTCTTT

d_gene: TRBD2
v_gene: TRBV9
j_gene: TRBJ2-7
abundance: .
CDR3aa: CASSVGAGGPYEQYF
CDR3nt: TGTGCCAGCAGCGTAGGGGCGGGGGGGCCCTACGAGCAGTACTTC

d_gene: .
v_gene: TRBV27
j_gene: TRBJ2-2
abundance: .
CDR3aa: CASSQLGSGELFF
CDR3nt: TGTGCCAGCAGCCAGCTGGGGAGCGGGGAGCTGTTTTTT

d_gene: .
v_gene: TRBV6-5
j_gene: TRBJ1-2
abundance: .
CDR3aa: CASSLTGIGRYGYTF
CDR3nt: TGTGCCAGCAGTTTAACAGGGATAGGTCGCTATGGCTACACCTTC

d_gene: .
v_gene: TRBV15
j_gene: TRBJ2-2
abundance: .
CDR3aa: CATSREARAGELFF
CDR3nt: TGTGCCACCAGCAGAGAGGCCAGGGCCGGGGAGCTGTTTTTT

d_gene: TRBD1
v_gene: TRBV5-1
j_gene: TRBJ2-7
abundance: .
CDR3aa: CASSPGTGSREQYF
CDR3nt: TGCGCCAGCAGCCCCGGGACAGGGAGCCGCGAGCAGTACTTC

d_gene: .
v_gene: TRBV10-3
j_gene: TRBJ1-5
abundance: few
CDR3aa: CAISVDDQGYNQPQHF
CDR3nt: TGTGCCATCAGTGTCGACGACCAGGGATACAATCAGCCCCAGCATTTT

d_gene: .
v_gene: TRBV6-5
j_gene: TRBJ2-5
abundance: .
CDR3aa: CASSRDYQGETQYF
CDR3nt: TGTGCCAGCAGCCGGGACTATCAGGGGGAGACCCAGTACTTC

d_gene: .
v_gene: TRBV7-6
j_gene: TRBJ1-4
abundance: .
CDR3aa: CASSPQFTAFNEKLFF
CDR3nt: TGTGCCAGCAGCCCACAATTCACAGCTTTTAATGAAAAACTGTTTTTT

d_gene: .
v_gene: TRBV5-1
j_gene: TRBJ1-3
abundance: once
CDR3aa: CASTTGSSGNTIYF
CDR3nt: TGCGCCAGCACCACGGGGTCCTCTGGAAACACCATATATTTT

d_gene: TRBD1
v_gene: TRBV11-2
j_gene: TRBJ1-6
abundance: .
CDR3aa: CASSFRDRGNSPLHF
CDR3nt: TGTGCCAGCAGCTTCCGGGACAGGGGGAATTCACCCCTCCACTTT

d_gene: TRBD1
v_gene: TRBV30
j_gene: TRBJ1-6
abundance: .
CDR3aa: CAWGGQGVSPLHF
CDR3nt: TGTGCCTGGGGGGGACAGGGGGTCTCACCCCTCCACTTT

d_gene: TRBD1
v_gene: TRBV5-1
j_gene: TRBJ1-2
abundance: .
CDR3aa: CASSSVPGQTSRYGYTF
CDR3nt: TGCGCCAGCAGCTCGGTCCCGGGACAGACTTCGAGGTATGGCTACACCTTC

d_gene: .
v_gene: TRBV30
j_gene: TRBJ1-2
abundance: .
CDR3aa: CAWSVPGAGTNYGYTF
CDR3nt: TGTGCCTGGAGTGTCCCTGGGGCAGGGACTAACTATGGCTACACCTTC

d_gene: .
v_gene: TRBV27
j_gene: TRBJ2-5
abundance: .
CDR3aa: CASSSDYSLGTQYF
CDR3nt: TGTGCCAGCAGTTCGGACTATTCCCTAGGGACCCAGTACTTC

d_gene: TRBD2
v_gene: TRBV27
j_gene: TRBJ2-1
abundance: .
CDR3aa: CASQGLSSYNEQFF
CDR3nt: TGTGCCAGCCAGGGACTAAGCTCCTACAATGAGCAGTTCTTC

d_gene: .
v_gene: TRBV5-6
j_gene: TRBJ2-5
abundance: once
CDR3aa: CASSWARETQYF
CDR3nt: TGTGCCAGCAGCTGGGCCCGGGAGACCCAGTACTTC

d_gene: TRBD1
v_gene: TRBV19
j_gene: TRBJ1-6
abundance: .
CDR3aa: CASTTGGFGTGVNSPLHF
CDR3nt: TGTGCCAGTACTACAGGAGGTTTCGGGACAGGGGTTAATTCACCCCTCCACTTT

d_gene: TRBD1
v_gene: TRBV18
j_gene: TRBJ1-3
abundance: .
CDR3aa: CASSPSATGGNTIYF
CDR3nt: TGTGCCAGCTCACCATCTGCGACAGGGGGGAACACCATATATTTT

d_gene: .
v_gene: TRBV4-3
j_gene: TRBJ1-6
abundance: .
CDR3aa: CASSQTQAGLVTLHF
CDR3nt: TGCGCCAGCAGCCAGACCCAGGCAGGCCTTGTAACCCTCCACTTT

d_gene: .
v_gene: TRBV27
j_gene: TRBJ2-3
abundance: .
CDR3aa: CASRAADTQYF
CDR3nt: TGTGCCAGCAGAGCCGCAGATACGCAGTATTTT

d_gene: .
v_gene: TRBV29-1
j_gene: TRBJ1-2
abundance: .
CDR3aa: CSVATGMGGYTF
CDR3nt: TGCAGCGTTGCAACAGGGATGGGTGGCTACACCTTC

d_gene: TRBD2
v_gene: TRBV19
j_gene: TRBJ2-3
abundance: .
CDR3aa: CASSHPASGITDTQYF
CDR3nt: TGTGCCAGTAGCCACCCGGCTAGCGGGATAACAGATACGCAGTATTTT

d_gene: TRBD2
v_gene: TRBV3-1/TRBV3-2
j_gene: TRBJ2-5
abundance: .
CDR3aa: CASSQVLAGETQYF
CDR3nt: TGTGCCAGCAGCCAAGTCCTAGCGGGAGAGACCCAGTACTTC

d_gene: TRBD1
v_gene: TRBV9
j_gene: TRBJ2-2
abundance: .
CDR3aa: CASSVTLLGQGTTGELFF
CDR3nt: TGTGCCAGCAGCGTGACCCTACTGGGACAGGGGACCACCGGGGAGCTGTTTTTT

d_gene: .
v_gene: TRBV19
j_gene: TRBJ2-1
abundance: .
CDR3aa: CASCVGALGEQFF
CDR3nt: TGTGCCAGTTGTGTGGGGGCCCTGGGTGAGCAGTTCTTC

d_gene: .
v_gene: TRBV4-1
j_gene: TRBJ1-4
abundance: .
CDR3aa: CASSQHGQIREKLFF
CDR3nt: TGCGCCAGCAGCCAACACGGACAGATACGTGAAAAACTGTTTTTT

d_gene: .
v_gene: TRBV7-8
j_gene: TRBJ1-2
abundance: once
CDR3aa: CASTGGTAGYGYTF
CDR3nt: TGTGCCAGCACCGGGGGAACCGCGGGCTATGGCTACACCTTC

d_gene: .
v_gene: TRBV27
j_gene: TRBJ1-2
abundance: .
CDR3aa: CASSLSRGSNYGYTF
CDR3nt: TGTGCCAGCAGTTTATCAAGGGGTTCGAACTATGGCTACACCTTC

d_gene: .
v_gene: TRBV25-1
j_gene: TRBJ2-7
abundance: .
CDR3aa: CASSEGGTATYEQYF
CDR3nt: TGTGCCAGCAGTGAAGGGGGGACAGCAACCTACGAGCAGTACTTC